This T cell receptor (beta chain) stems from a study of Ad26.COV2.S vaccination and SARS-CoV-2 variants. At the level of the study: Enrolled in COV1001, the donor was in the Ad26.COV2.S trial arm, which received the vaccine. Recipients of Ad26.COV2.S got it intramuscularly, once or twice 56 days apart. Study-level results: TCR breadth and depth estimates may have understated total T cell responses.

Of note for this clone: What it binds is not known.

Sequencing used immunoSEQ multiplex PCR; TCRdb keeps in-frame clones, though not all of them. This sample has about 320,000 clones; about 82% occur once, and the top ten carry around 2%. Treatment indicated: over 15 received Ad26.COV2.S at low or high dose, single or two shots; several received placebo; per-sample allocation not given. Sampling was done on day 63 after the first vaccine or placebo injection. Vaccination used an Ad26 vector expressing Wuhan-strain SARS-CoV-2 spike. The specimen comprised peripheral blood, sampled in a trial of Ad26.COV2.S vaccine versus placebo. The clonotype originates from a person aged 18 to 59 who received the Ad26.COV2.S COVID-19 vaccine or a placebo.

CDR3 DNA: TGTGCCAGTATGAAATCCGGGAGCAGTGCCTTTAACTATGGCTACACCTTC. Translated, it gives CASMKSGSSAFNYGYTF. The chain combines TRBV19 with TRBJ1-2; D gene uncertain. V was pared by 7 bases and J by 1 base, with 22 bases between. The CDR3 is 17 amino acids. CDR1 LNHDA and CDR2 SQIVND come from the germline V gene (reference sequence).